Below are 27 T cell receptor beta chains sequenced from a single sample in a study of graft-versus-host responses after intestinal transplantation. Profiling relied on immunoSEQ multiplex PCR, and the TCRdb table lists in-frame clones only, not all of them. The sample yields 65,000 to 90,000 clones, approximately 90% seen once. Antigen specificity for these receptors is unknown. Specimen: unstimulated CD8+ T cells sorted from spleen or lymph node cells, collected before transplant. The receptors derive from a human donor who was the organ donor for an intestinal transplant.

The chain recombines TRBV19 with TRBJ1-2, with 9 bases that match TRBD1. V dropped 5 bases and J dropped 7; count of bases not matched to a gene: 8. CDR3 length: 14 amino acids. CDR1 is LNHDA, CDR2 SQIVND, per germline (reference sequence). The CDR3 nucleotides read TGTGCCAGTAGTTGGGGGACAGGGACAGGTGGCTACACCTTC. Encoded protein: CASSWGTGTGGYTF.

This clone has a single count. The rearrangement joins TRBV7-6 to TRBJ2-5, with D possibly matching TRBD1 (6 bases). With 5 bases removed from V and 0 bases from J, the gap between germline ends came to 16 bases. Germline CDR1 reads SGHVS; CDR2 reads FNYEAQ. The CDR3 is 16 amino acids. CDR3 loop: CASSGSPGQNQETQYF. In DNA, the CDR3 is TGTGCCAGCAGCGGGAGCCCAGGACAGAACCAAGAGACCCAGTACTTC.

The CDR3 DNA reads TGTGCCAGCAGTTTCCCCGGGGATAATGAGCAGTTCTTC. It codes for CASSFPGDNEQFF. The J gene is TRBJ2-1, the V gene TRBV6-6; maybe TRBD2 (5 bases). Germline lookup yields CDR1 MNHNY and CDR2 SVGAGI (reference sequence). Trimming removed 4 bases at V and 7 bases at J, with 11 bases between. The CDR3 is 13 residues long.

The chain links TRBV27 to TRBJ2-7; 7 positions match TRBD1. CDR1 MNHEY and CDR2 SMNVEV come from the germline V gene (reference sequence). The CDR3 sequence is 16 residues long. V trimming: 3 bases; J trimming: 0 bases; junction bases outside the gene matches: 8. The CDR3 DNA reads TGTGCCAGCAGTTTGGCCAGGGGACAGAGCTCCTACGAGCAGTACTTC. This codes for CASSLARGQSSYEQYF.

This clone was observed once. V and J are TRBV7-6 and TRBJ2-5; 11 bases are shared with TRBD1. This CDR3 is built from 15 residues. Germline CDR1 SGHVS, CDR2 FNYEAQ. V lost 5 bases, J lost 6 bases, and 8 bases stayed unmatched. DNA for the CDR3: TGTGCCAGCAGCCCGGACGGGACAGGGGGAAAGACCCAGTACTTC. It codes for CASSPDGTGGKTQYF.

The rearrangement links TRBV9 to TRBJ1-4; maybe TRBD1 (5 bases). V lost 0 bases and J 8 bases, leaving 17 bases between the germline ends. The CDR3 is 16 amino acids. From germline, CDR1 is SGDLS and CDR2 YYNGEE. The CDR3 DNA reads as TGTGCCAGCAGCGTAGGAAGGGGAGGATTCGAGGAAAAACTGTTTTTT. This encodes CASSVGRGGFEEKLFF.

This clone appeared a single time. The chain combines TRBV7-9 with TRBJ2-3; 9 nucleotides align to TRBD2. Germline V gives CDR1 SEHNR, CDR2 FQNEAQ (reference sequence). J lost 5 bases, V lost 5 bases, and 8 bases had no gene match. The CDR3 totals 15 residues. The CDR3 sequence: CASSPPGLAIDTQYF. The CDR3 DNA follows: TGTGCCAGCAGCCCCCCGGGACTAGCTATAGATACGCAGTATTTT.

The chain couples TRBV6-1 to TRBJ1-2; D is undetermined. The germline CDR1 and CDR2 sequences are MNHNS and SASEGT. The CDR3 has 11 residues. V was shortened by 9 bases and J by 4 bases, with 9 bases between the two germline ends. CDR3 loop: CARRSGYGYTF. The CDR3 DNA reads as TGTGCCAGACGGTCAGGCTATGGCTACACCTTC.

The chain recombines TRBV9 with TRBJ2-5; D is unclear. The last part of the DNA fits TRBJ2-7 better; the J call may be wrong. The germline gives CDR1 SGDLS, CDR2 YYNGEE. The CDR3 is 15 amino acids. In nucleotides, the CDR3 is TGTGCCAGCAGCTCGTCTGCTCAGGCCTCCTACGAGCAGTACTTC. Translated: CASSSSAQASYEQYF.

This clone was seen a single time. The chain recombines TRBV7-2 with TRBJ2-7, with TRBD2 as a possible D gene (6 bases). V was clipped by 0 bases and J by 0 bases, with 9 bases between them. CDR1 and CDR2 (germline): SGHTA, FQGNSA. The CDR3 sequence is 15 residues long. For the CDR3, the DNA is TGTGCCAGCAGCTTAGCGGGGGGAAGCTCCTACGAGCAGTACTTC. This translates into CASSLAGGSSYEQYF.

V and J are TRBV11-2 and TRBJ2-1; D remains ambiguous. In germline, CDR1 is SGHAT, CDR2 FQNNGV. CDR3 length: 10 residues. The V end was cut by 8 bases, the J end by 10 bases, with 9 bases between. The CDR3: CASRDREQFF. Written as DNA, the CDR3 is TGTGCCAGCCGTGATAGAGAGCAGTTCTTC.

This chain uses TRBV6-5 with TRBJ1-1; possible D gene TRBD1, 6 bases. Germline lookup yields CDR1 MNHEY and CDR2 SVGAGI. Trimming shortened V by 6 bases and J by 4 bases, and 15 bases separated the two germline ends. This CDR3 is 14 amino acids long. The CDR3 protein is CASRPTGMSTEAFF. The CDR3 DNA reads TGTGCCAGCAGACCGACAGGAATGAGCACTGAAGCTTTCTTT.

The chain employs TRBV7-6 and TRBJ1-3; TRBD1 matches 8 bases. V lost 5 bases and J lost 4; bases outside the gene matches: 7. Germline CDR1 reads SGHVS; CDR2 reads FNYEAQ. The length of the CDR3 is 15 residues. CDR3 region: CASSPRTGIGNTIYF. CDR3 bases: TGTGCCAGCAGCCCGAGGACAGGGATAGGAAACACCATATATTTT.

This clone was seen a single time. V and J are TRBV7-9 and TRBJ1-3, with D possibly TRBD1 on 5 matching bases. There are 15 residues in the CDR3. Deletions cut 3 bases from V and 3 bases from J, with 12 bases between. Per the germline V gene, CDR1 is SEHNR and CDR2 is FQNEAQ (reference sequence). The CDR3 loop reads CASSFSSGLGNTIYF. The CDR3 DNA reads TGTGCCAGCAGCTTCTCATCGGGACTTGGAAACACCATATATTTT.

This clone was seen just once. The chain couples TRBV9 to TRBJ1-6, with a possible D match to TRBD1 (5 bases). Germline V lookup: CDR1 SGDLS, CDR2 YYNGEE. The V end lost 7 bases, the J end lost 5 bases, and 13 bases lay between the germline ends. This CDR3 region has 14 residues. The CDR3 loop is CASRGGGDNSPLHF. For the CDR3, the DNA is TGTGCCAGCCGAGGCGGGGGGGATAATTCACCCCTCCACTTT. Full variable domain (remainder filled in from reference TRBV9 and TRBJ1-6): DSGVTQTPKHLITATGQRVTLRCSPRSGDLSVYWYQQSLDQGLQFLIQYYNGEERAKGNILERFSAQQFPDLHSELNLSSLELGDSALYFCASRGGGDNSPLHFGNGTRLTVT.

The CDR3 sequence is CASSQGGGAADTQYF. As DNA, the CDR3 is TGCGCCAGCAGCCAAGGAGGGGGGGCAGCAGATACGCAGTATTTT. The V and J genes are TRBV4-1 and TRBJ2-3; maybe TRBD2 (7 bases). V was trimmed by 1 base and J by 4 bases, leaving 12 bases between them. The germline V gene has CDR1 MGHRA and CDR2 YSYEKL. The CDR3 runs to 15 residues.

The chain combines TRBV27 with TRBJ1-6; D not resolved. Germline loops: CDR1 MNHEY, CDR2 SMNVEV (reference sequence). V dropped 0 bases and J dropped 8 bases, with 8 bases sitting between them. CDR3 length: 14 residues. This CDR3 is CASSLSAYDSPLHF. The CDR3 region has the DNA TGTGCCAGCAGTTTATCGGCTTATGATTCACCCCTCCACTTT.

V gene TRBV4-3 combines with J gene TRBJ2-7; 7 nucleotides agree with TRBD2. The J segment lost 2 bases and the V segment lost 4 bases, leaving 8 bases of the junction unmatched. This CDR3 region has 15 residues. Germline V gene sequence: CDR1 LGHNA, CDR2 YSLEER. The CDR3, as DNA: TGCGCCAGCAGCCCCCACCAGCGGGGACCCTACGAGCAGTACTTC. Translation: CASSPHQRGPYEQYF.

The chain joins TRBV18 to TRBJ1-2, with D maybe TRBD1 (5 bases). The germline V gene encodes CDR1 KGHSH and CDR2 LQKENI. The V gene lost 1 base and the J gene lost 2 bases, with 20 bases spanning the gap. The CDR3 covers 18 residues. DNA for the CDR3: TGTGCCAGCTCACCACGGGAGGGGTCGACCACGACCAACTATGGCTACACCTTC. Residues: CASSPREGSTTTNYGYTF.

The V call is TRBV23-1, the J call TRBJ1-5, with 7 bases that match TRBD1. TRBV23-1 is filed as an ORF, its function uncertain. The CDR3 totals 19 residues. The ends lost 0 bases at V and 2 bases at J; junction bases unmatched: 13. For the CDR3, the DNA is TGCGCCAGCAGTCAATCCTCACCCTATCGGGACAGCGGCAATCAGCCCCAGCATTTT. Its protein product is CASSQSSPYRDSGNQPQHF.

The chain joins TRBV5-1 to TRBJ2-7; 7 bases fit TRBD1. J gave up 1 base and V 0 bases, and 4 bases lay outside the gene matches. The CDR3 contains 15 residues. Looked up from germline, CDR1 is SGHRS and CDR2 is YFSETQ. CDR3 DNA: TGCGCCAGCAGCTTGGGACAGGGACCTTCCTACGAGCAGTACTTC. The encoded protein is CASSLGQGPSYEQYF.

The chain joins TRBV6-5 to TRBJ1-2; 7 bases are shared with TRBD1. Germline CDR1 is MNHEY and CDR2 is SVGAGI. With V trimmed by 5 bases and J by 7 bases, 13 bases remained unmatched. CDR3 length equals 15 residues. This CDR3 reads CASSTTDRTRIGYTF. The CDR3 DNA follows: TGTGCCAGCAGTACTACGGACAGGACCCGGATTGGCTACACCTTC.

The sample holds one count of this clone. The genes are TRBV2 and TRBJ2-7; 9 bases agree with TRBD1. Germline V gives CDR1 SNHLY, CDR2 FYNNEI. The V gene end was trimmed by 5 bases and the J gene end by 5 bases; junction bases not matched to a gene: 7. The CDR3 sequence is 14 residues long. The CDR3 reads CASSPGTGLHEQYF. In DNA form, the CDR3 reads TGTGCCAGCAGTCCCGGGACAGGGTTGCACGAGCAGTACTTC.

V gene TRBV13 combines with J gene TRBJ1-2; D gene unclear. This CDR3 comprises 14 residues. Germline CDR1 reads PRHDT; CDR2 reads FYEKMQ (reference sequence). V was shortened by 6 bases and J by 0 bases, with 11 bases between the two germline ends. For the CDR3, the DNA is TGTGCCAGCAGTCTAGGGAGTCCTAACTATGGCTACACCTTC. Amino acid sequence: CASSLGSPNYGYTF.

This clone has just a few counts. The chain employs TRBV6-5 and TRBJ1-6, with TRBD1 matching 7 bases. The germline V gene encodes CDR1 MNHEY and CDR2 SVGAGI. The CDR3 totals 14 residues. After removal of 5 bases from V and 10 bases from J, the junction contained 8 bases not matched to a gene. The CDR3 spells CASSDRVPGSPLHF. The CDR3 DNA sequence: TGTGCCAGCAGTGACAGGGTACCAGGGTCACCCCTCCACTTT.

This clone came up a few times. The chain links TRBV7-9 to TRBJ1-4, with D possibly matching TRBD1 (6 bases). Per the germline V gene, CDR1 is SEHNR and CDR2 is FQNEAQ (reference sequence). CDR3 length equals 14 residues. V was clipped by 3 bases and J by 6 bases, with 11 bases between them. CDR3 sequence: CASSFGGQDEKLFF. CDR3 coding DNA: TGTGCCAGCAGCTTTGGGGGACAAGATGAAAAACTGTTTTTT.

CDR3 protein: CASSGTGAGELFF. In DNA, the CDR3 is TGTGCCAGCAGCGGGACAGGCGCCGGGGAGCTGTTTTTT. The chain is built from TRBV5-4 and TRBJ2-2; 8 bases map to TRBD1. This CDR3 comprises 13 residues. Germline-derived CDR1 and CDR2 are SGHNT and YYREEE (reference sequence). The J segment lost 6 bases and the V segment lost 4 bases, leaving 2 bases of the junction unmatched. The complete variable domain, with remaining parts taken from reference TRBV5-4 and TRBJ2-2, reads ETGVTQSPTHLIKTRGQQVTLRCSSQSGHNTVSWYQQALGQGPQFIFQYYREEENGRGNFPPRFSGLQFPNYSSELNVNALELDDSALYLCASSGTGAGELFFGEGSRLTVL.